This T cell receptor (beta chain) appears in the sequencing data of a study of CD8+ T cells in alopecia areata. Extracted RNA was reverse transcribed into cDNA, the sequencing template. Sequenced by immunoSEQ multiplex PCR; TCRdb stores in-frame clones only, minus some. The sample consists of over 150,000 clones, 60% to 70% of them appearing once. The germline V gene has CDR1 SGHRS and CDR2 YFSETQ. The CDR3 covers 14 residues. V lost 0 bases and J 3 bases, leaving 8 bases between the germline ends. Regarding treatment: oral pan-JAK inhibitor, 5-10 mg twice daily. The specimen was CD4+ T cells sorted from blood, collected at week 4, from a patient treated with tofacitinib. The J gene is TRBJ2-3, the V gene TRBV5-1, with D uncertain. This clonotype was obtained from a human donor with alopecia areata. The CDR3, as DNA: TGCGCCAGCAGCTTGGAGGTGGCGACAGATACGCAGTATTTT. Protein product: CASSLEVATDTQYF. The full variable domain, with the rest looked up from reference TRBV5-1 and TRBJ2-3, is KAGVTQTPRYLIKTRGQQVTLSCSPISGHRSVSWYQQTPGQGLQFLFEYFSETQRNKGNFPGRFSGRQFSNSRSEMNVSTLELGDSALYLCASSLEVATDTQYFGPGTRLTVL.